Below are 20 T cell receptor beta chains sequenced from a single sample in a study of CD8 T cells in Susac syndrome (dated by TCRdb to the late 2010s). The library was generated by the immunoSEQ multiplex PCR assay. RNA was extracted using the RNeasy kit, and roughly 0.5 to 1 microgram was reverse transcribed with random hexamers. TCRdb reran the public reads through fastp at Q25 and MiXCR, keeping productive beta chains. Identical CDR3 protein sequences are pooled into one entry, listed with their most common genes and DNA. For this sample the table gives nearly 200,000 distinct CDR3 sequences, of which 90% to 95% were detected only once. Jointly, the top ten make up roughly 0.088% of the sample. Sequencing input: CD4+ T cells from PBMCs. These receptors were taken from a human donor with multiple sclerosis.

This chain's CDR3 is CASSPGSHTDTQYF. DNA of the CDR3: TGTGCCAGCTCACCGGGATCGCACACAGATACGCAGTATTTT. The chain has TRBV18 and TRBJ2-3; no reliable D call. Germline loops: CDR1 KGHSH, CDR2 LQKENI. V gave up 3 bases and J gave up 2 bases, with 9 bases separating them. This CDR3 spans 14 amino acids.

The chain employs TRBV4-1 and TRBJ2-4, with TRBD2 identical over 13 bases. Germline V CDR1 and CDR2: MGHRA, YSYEKL. The length of the CDR3 is 16 residues. V trimming: 4 bases; J trimming: 8 bases; junction bases outside the gene matches: 8. The CDR3 here is CASSPGLAGVLDIQYF. As DNA, the CDR3 is TGCGCCAGCAGCCCCGGACTAGCGGGAGTTCTTGACATTCAGTACTTC.

This CDR3 reads CASSQGPGASYGYTF. CDR3 bases: TGTGCCAGCAGCCAAGGGCCAGGAGCGAGCTATGGCTACACCTTC. The chain has TRBV3-1 and TRBJ1-2, with D unclear. Germline CDR1 is LGHDT and CDR2 is YNNKEL (reference sequence). V lost 1 base and J 4 bases, leaving 13 bases between the germline ends. The CDR3 has 15 amino acids. Variable domain in full (rest from reference TRBV3-1 and TRBJ1-2): DTAVSQTPKYLVTQMGNDKSIKCEQNLGHDTMYWYKQDSKKFLKIMFSYNNKELIINETVPNRFSPKSPDKAHLNLHINSLELGDSAVYFCASSQGPGASYGYTFGSGTRLTVV.

This chain uses TRBV12-3 or TRBV12-4 with TRBJ2-1, with D perhaps matching TRBD2 (5 bases). The CDR3 covers 14 residues. The V end lost 4 bases, the J end lost 12 bases, and 19 bases lay between the germline ends. The CDR3 reads CASSSYTRRDGQFF. CDR3 sequence (DNA): TGTGCCAGCAGTTCCTACACCCGTCGGGATGGGCAGTTCTTC.

The chain couples TRBV5-1 to TRBJ1-6; D is undetermined. Germline V gene lookup returns CDR1 SGHRS and CDR2 YFSETQ. V was clipped by 0 bases and J by 5 bases, with 0 bases between them. This CDR3 contains 12 residues. For the CDR3, the DNA is TGCGCCAGCAGCTTGGATAATTCACCCCTCCACTTT. Amino acid sequence: CASSLDNSPLHF.

The chain employs TRBV7-9 and TRBJ2-1; D gene unclear. The CDR3 loop spans 16 amino acids. Germline-derived CDR1 and CDR2 are SEHNR and FQNEAQ (reference sequence). Trimming cost V 0 bases and J 2 bases, with 11 bases left between them. CDR3 protein: CASSLALAGTYNEQFF. Here the CDR3 DNA reads TGTGCCAGCAGCTTAGCGCTGGCAGGCACCTACAATGAGCAGTTCTTC.

The rearrangement uses TRBV5-4 and TRBJ1-1; D ambiguous. The germline V gene has CDR1 SGHNT and CDR2 YYREEE (reference sequence). V lost 4 bases, J lost 10 bases, and 20 bases lay in between. The CDR3 has 14 amino acids. CDR3 sequence reads: CASSPPGSSQAAFF. CDR3 DNA: TGTGCCAGCAGCCCCCCAGGCTCGAGCCAAGCAGCTTTCTTT.

The genes are TRBV5-1 and TRBJ1-5, with a tentative D call TRBD1 (5 bases). Looked up from germline, CDR1 is SGHRS and CDR2 is YFSETQ. CDR3 length: 15 residues. V shed 7 bases and J shed 2 bases, with 16 bases lying between them. The CDR3: CASPGHRDGNQPQHF. For the CDR3, the DNA is TGCGCCAGCCCCGGCCACCGGGACGGCAATCAGCCCCAGCATTTT.

The chain recombines TRBV12-3 or TRBV12-4 with TRBJ2-4; D might be TRBD2 (5 bases). This CDR3 region has 15 residues. The V gene lost 4 bases and the J gene lost 1 base, with 11 bases spanning the gap. CDR3 DNA sequence: TGTGCCAGCAGTTCCCCCGGGGTTGCCAAAAACATTCAGTACTTC. As protein: CASSSPGVAKNIQYF.

The chain recombines TRBV7-9 with TRBJ2-2, with D perhaps TRBD2 (5 bases). Germline CDR1 reads SEHNR; CDR2 reads FQNEAQ (reference sequence). V was pared by 2 bases and J by 6 bases, with 13 bases between. The CDR3 extends over 15 amino acids. The CDR3 loop reads CASSLSSGAAGELFF. The CDR3 DNA sequence: TGTGCCAGCAGCTTATCGAGCGGTGCGGCCGGGGAGCTGTTTTTT.

This clonotype came up a few times. This chain joins TRBV6-6 and TRBJ2-7; no reliable D call. The CDR3 totals 11 residues. The V gene lost 4 bases and the J gene lost 3 bases, with 4 bases spanning the gap. The germline CDR1 and CDR2 sequences are MNHNY and SVGAGI (reference sequence). CDR3 in amino acids: CASSWHYEQYF. CDR3 coding DNA: TGTGCCAGCAGTTGGCACTACGAGCAGTACTTC.

The chain carries TRBV29-1 and TRBJ2-7; D is perhaps TRBD1 or TRBD2 (6 bases each). The V gene's germline CDR1 is SQVTM and CDR2 ANQGSEA. V was shortened by 5 bases and J by 7 bases, with 15 bases between the two germline ends. The CDR3 is made up of 12 amino acids. The CDR3 coding sequence is TGCAGCGTTTATCGGGGGCTGGGGGAGCAGTACTTC. It encodes CSVYRGLGEQYF.

This sequence joins TRBV7-9 and TRBJ1-1; unclear D gene. Germline V CDR1 and CDR2: SEHNR, FQNEAQ (reference sequence). With 5 bases removed from V and 10 bases from J, the gap between germline ends came to 14 bases. The CDR3 runs 12 residues. The CDR3 DNA is TGTGCCAGCAGCGTTTATAGCATAGCAGCTTTCTTT. This encodes CASSVYSIAAFF.

The gene calls are TRBV18 and TRBJ2-5; a weak D match, TRBD2 (6 bases). The CDR3 runs 13 residues. CDR1 is KGHSH and CDR2 is LQKENI in the germline V gene. Trimming pared 6 bases from V and 3 bases from J, leaving 11 bases between. CDR3 sequence: CASSAGLKETQYF. The CDR3 DNA follows: TGTGCCAGCTCGGCGGGGTTGAAAGAGACCCAGTACTTC.

This clonotype was picked up one time. The chain combines TRBV29-1 with TRBJ2-7; D tentatively reads TRBD1 or TRBD2 (5 bases each). The germline V gene encodes CDR1 SQVTM and CDR2 ANQGSEA. The CDR3 has 11 amino acids. The germline V and J ends were trimmed by 8 bases and 2 bases, with 10 bases remaining between them. The CDR3, as DNA: TGCAGCTTCTGGGACGCCTACGAGCAGTACTTC. Amino acid sequence: CSFWDAYEQYF.

This chain connects TRBV20-1 to TRBJ1-1, with D possibly matching TRBD1 (5 bases). Trimming pared 5 bases from V and 6 bases from J, leaving 10 bases between. This CDR3 is 11 amino acids long. The V gene's germline CDR1 is DFQATT and CDR2 SNEGSKA (reference sequence). CDR3 amino acids: CSAAGTPEAFF. The CDR3 bases are TGCAGTGCTGCCGGGACCCCTGAAGCTTTCTTT.

The rearrangement links TRBV12-3 or TRBV12-4 to TRBJ2-5; no definite D call. The CDR3 totals 13 residues. The V gene lost 2 bases and the J gene lost 3 bases, with 7 bases spanning the gap. CDR3 in DNA: TGTGCCAGCAGTTTATACAAGGAAGAGACCCAGTACTTC. This translates into CASSLYKEETQYF.

The chain couples TRBV30 to TRBJ2-3; 7 bases line up with TRBD1. The length of the CDR3 is 15 residues. CDR1 GTSNPN and CDR2 SVGIG come from the germline V gene (reference sequence). With V trimmed by 8 bases and J by 0 bases, 11 bases remained unmatched. The CDR3 reads CAHSRQGTSTDTQYF. CDR3 nucleotides: TGTGCCCATTCCCGACAGGGAACTAGCACAGATACGCAGTATTTT. Looking up the rest from reference TRBV30 and TRBJ2-3 gives the full variable domain: SQTIHQWPATLVQPVGSPLSLECTVEGTSNPNLYWYRQAAGRGLQLLFYSVGIGQISSEVPQNLSASRPQDRQFILSSKKLLLSDSGFYLCAHSRQGTSTDTQYFGPGTRLTVL.

This chain uses TRBV4-1 with TRBJ2-3; 10 bases line up with TRBD2. Germline trimming cut 4 bases from V and 2 bases from J; bases unmatched to any gene: 9. Germline-derived CDR1 and CDR2 are MGHRA and YSYEKL. CDR3 length: 17 amino acids. The CDR3 is CASSREGAGGLTDTQYF. DNA for the CDR3: TGCGCCAGCAGCCGGGAGGGAGCGGGAGGGCTCACAGATACGCAGTATTTT.

The chain is built from TRBV9 and TRBJ2-7; D gene unclear. CDR1 and CDR2 (germline): SGDLS, YYNGEE. This CDR3 is built from 12 residues. Between the trimmed V and J ends, which lost 3 bases and 6 bases, there was a span of 10 bases. The CDR3 bases are TGTGCCAGCAGCGAAAGTTTCTCCGAGCAGTACTTC. Its protein is CASSESFSEQYF.